The 18 T cell receptor beta chains in this list originate from one sample, sequenced in a study of blood T cell repertoires in COVID-19. Measured with immunoSEQ multiplex PCR; TCRdb has only the in-frame clones, and not every one. The table includes more than 95,000 clones, approximately 85% detected once. The sample taken for sequencing was peripheral blood. These receptors were taken from a man aged 55 to 70 with acute or convalescent COVID-19.

This clone occurred a few times. The V gene is TRBV19, the J gene TRBJ2-1; 10 nucleotides agree with TRBD2. Germline CDR1 LNHDA, CDR2 SQIVND (reference sequence). Trimming cost V 5 bases and J 9 bases; bases outside gene matches: 10. The CDR3 has 15 amino acids. In DNA, the CDR3 is TGTGCCAGTAGTTTCACCGGGACTAGCGTCAGTGAGCAGTTCTTC. Encoded protein: CASSFTGTSVSEQFF.

As regards this clone: This sample includes further DNA sequences coding for the same CDR3. The chain carries TRBV4-1 and TRBJ1-3, with D maybe TRBD1 (5 bases). This CDR3 is built from 15 residues. V was trimmed by 0 bases and J by 1 base, leaving 7 bases between them. Germline CDR1 MGHRA, CDR2 YSYEKL. The CDR3 DNA reads TGCGCCAGCAGCCAAGACCCAGGGTCTGGAAACACCATATATTTT. This encodes CASSQDPGSGNTIYF.

This clone was counted a single time. The CDR3 coding sequence is TGTGCCAGCAGCTCAGGACAGCCCGTCTATGGCTACACCTTC. It translates to CASSSGQPVYGYTF. This sequence joins TRBV5-4 and TRBJ1-2, with TRBD1 as a possible D gene (6 bases). CDR3 size: 14 residues. Germline values: CDR1 SGHNT, CDR2 YYREEE (reference sequence). Trimming cost V 3 bases and J 4 bases, with 13 bases left between them. Full variable domain (outside the CDR3, taken from reference TRBV5-4 and TRBJ1-2): ETGVTQSPTHLIKTRGQQVTLRCSSQSGHNTVSWYQQALGQGPQFIFQYYREEENGRGNFPPRFSGLQFPNYSSELNVNALELDDSALYLCASSSGQPVYGYTFGSGTRLTVV.

This clone has more than one count but fewer than ten. V usage is TRBV7-2 and J usage is TRBJ1-1; D is ambiguous. The CDR3 consists of 13 residues. Germline assignment: CDR1 SGHTA and CDR2 FQGNSA. With 4 bases removed from V and 1 base from J, the gap between germline ends came to 7 bases. In DNA form, the CDR3 reads TGTGCCAGCAGCTCACAGTGGAACACTGAAGCTTTCTTT. Its translation is CASSSQWNTEAFF.

The V call is TRBV27, the J call TRBJ1-2; TRBD1 might be the D (5 bases). Germline V gives CDR1 MNHEY, CDR2 SMNVEV (reference sequence). Trimming stripped 5 bases from V and 8 bases from J, with 24 bases between. The length of the CDR3 is 16 residues. For the CDR3, the DNA is TGTGCCAGCAGTCTACGGACACCCAGGACCTTAGGAGGCTACACCTTC. Its translation: CASSLRTPRTLGGYTF.

The J gene is TRBJ2-2, the V gene TRBV5-1; 7 nucleotides line up with TRBD1. The CDR3 extends over 16 amino acids. From germline, CDR1 is SGHRS and CDR2 YFSETQ. J was trimmed by 3 bases and V by 0 bases; bases with no gene match: 5. CDR3 amino acids: CASSLAGTAYTGELFF. CDR3 DNA: TGCGCCAGCAGCTTGGCCGGGACAGCCTACACCGGGGAGCTGTTTTTT.

The rearrangement joins TRBV4-1 to TRBJ1-2, with 7 bases aligning to TRBD1. The V gene's germline CDR1 is MGHRA and CDR2 YSYEKL. Losses at the gene ends were 2 bases for V and 2 bases for J; bases not matched to a gene: 11. The CDR3 is made up of 17 amino acids. CDR3 protein: CASSQLPLQGGNYGYTF. The CDR3 nucleotides are TGCGCCAGCAGCCAATTACCTCTCCAGGGGGGAAACTATGGCTACACCTTC.

This chain links TRBV12-3 or TRBV12-4 with TRBJ2-1; no clear D. V was trimmed by 3 bases and J by 7 bases, leaving 4 bases between them. CDR3 size: 11 residues. The CDR3: CASSFINEQFF. The CDR3 nucleotides are TGTGCCAGCAGTTTTATAAATGAGCAGTTCTTC.

This chain connects TRBV7-8 to TRBJ2-7, with 10 bases aligning to TRBD2. CDR1 is SGHVS, CDR2 FQNEAQ, per germline. CDR3 size: 14 residues. The ends lost 4 bases at V and 3 bases at J; junction bases unmatched: 3. The CDR3 DNA reads as TGTGCCAGCAGCTCCCGGACTAGCGGCTACGAGCAGTACTTC. Its protein is CASSSRTSGYEQYF.

This rearrangement joins TRBV18 to TRBJ1-2; 8 bases agree with TRBD1. Trimming removed 8 bases from V and 3 bases from J; junction bases left unmatched: 11. This CDR3 comprises 15 residues. Germline loops: CDR1 KGHSH, CDR2 LQKENI. The CDR3 bases are TGTGCCAGCACCCGAACAGGGGGACGAGACTATGGCTACACCTTC. This encodes CASTRTGGRDYGYTF.

V gene TRBV7-9 combines with J gene TRBJ2-5, with TRBD1 matching over 9 bases. Trimming cost V 4 bases and J 5 bases; bases outside gene matches: 8. The germline gives CDR1 SEHNR, CDR2 FQNEAQ (reference sequence). The CDR3 has 15 amino acids. CDR3 DNA: TGTGCCAGCAGCTGGGGACAGGGAGTAAGGGAGACCCAGTACTTC. Translated: CASSWGQGVRETQYF.

The chain is built from TRBV10-1 and TRBJ1-6; TRBD1 is a possible D gene (5 bases). The V and J ends lost 5 bases and 5 bases respectively, with 16 bases between them. Germline CDR1 WNHNN, CDR2 SYGVQD (reference sequence). The CDR3 runs to 16 residues. The CDR3: CASSLGPLGDNSPLHF. Here the CDR3 DNA reads TGCGCCAGCAGTCTGGGGCCTCTTGGAGATAATTCACCCCTCCACTTT.

The chain is built from TRBV7-2 and TRBJ1-1; D is possibly TRBD1 (6 bases). The CDR3 is 15 amino acids. Germline assignment: CDR1 SGHTA and CDR2 FQGNSA. The V end lost 5 bases, the J end lost 1 base, and 14 bases lay between the germline ends. CDR3 bases: TGTGCCAGCAGCCTTTCAGGGGCGACGAACACTGAAGCTTTCTTT. Its protein is CASSLSGATNTEAFF. Combining the CDR3 with reference TRBV7-2 and TRBJ1-1 gives the whole variable domain GAGVSQSPSNKVTEKGKDVELRCDPISGHTALYWYRQSLGQGLEFLIYFQGNSAPDKSGLPSDRFSAERTGGSVSTLTIQRTQQEDSAVYLCASSLSGATNTEAFFGQGTRLTVV.

The rearrangement joins TRBV9 to TRBJ2-5; D is perhaps TRBD2 (6 bases). This CDR3 region has 15 residues. The germline V gene has CDR1 SGDLS and CDR2 YYNGEE. Trimming stripped 0 bases from V and 5 bases from J, with 14 bases between. The CDR3 sequence is CASSVVIAEGETQYF. DNA for the CDR3: TGTGCCAGCAGCGTAGTAATAGCGGAAGGTGAGACCCAGTACTTC.

V usage is TRBV12-5 and J usage is TRBJ1-5; D is perhaps TRBD1 (5 bases). Trimming left V 0 bases short and J 4 bases short, with 16 bases between. CDR3 length: 17 residues. CDR1 is LGHNT and CDR2 is FRNRAP in the germline V gene. CDR3 protein: CASGLVLWGVGNQPQHF. The CDR3 DNA reads TGTGCTAGTGGTTTGGTACTCTGGGGGGTTGGAAATCAGCCCCAGCATTTT. The variable domain in full, with the rest retrieved from reference TRBV12-5 and TRBJ1-5, is DARVTQTPRHKVTEMGQEVTMRCQPILGHNTVFWYRQTMMQGLELLAYFRNRAPLDDSGMPKDRFSAEMPDATLATLKIQPSEPRDSAVYFCASGLVLWGVGNQPQHFGDGTRLSIL.

The CDR3 region has the DNA TGTGCCACCAGTGATCCGGGGGGACAGCCCCAGCATTTT. This translates into CATSDPGGQPQHF. The rearrangement joins TRBV24-1 to TRBJ1-5, with a possible D match to TRBD1 (5 bases). The CDR3 length is 13 residues. Germline-derived CDR1 and CDR2 are KGHDR and SFDVKD. Trimming took 3 bases from V and 7 from J, leaving 9 bases between them.

This chain links TRBV27 with TRBJ2-7, with 7 bases fitting TRBD1. This CDR3 has 13 residues. From germline, CDR1 is MNHEY and CDR2 SMNVEV (reference sequence). Trimming removed 7 bases from V and 0 bases from J; junction bases left unmatched: 3. CDR3 DNA: TGTGCCAGCAAGGGGGCATTCTCCTACGAGCAGTACTTC. This encodes CASKGAFSYEQYF.

The gene calls are TRBV7-6 and TRBJ2-7; possible D gene TRBD1, 5 bases. Deletions cut 5 bases from V and 3 bases from J, with 11 bases between. This CDR3 has 13 amino acids. The V gene's germline CDR1 is SGHVS and CDR2 FNYEAQ. The CDR3 spells CASSPDRGYEQYF. The CDR3 DNA reads TGTGCCAGCAGCCCCGACAGAGGCTACGAGCAGTACTTC. Using reference TRBV7-6 and TRBJ2-7 for the parts outside the CDR3, the full variable domain is GAGVSQSPRYKVTKRGQDVALRCDPISGHVSLYWYRQALGQGPEFLTYFNYEAQQDKSGLPNDRFSAERPEGSISTLTIQRTEQRDSAMYRCASSPDRGYEQYFGPGTRLTVT.